This note documents a single TCR beta chain sequence. The sample belongs to a study of human T cells and chemical hapten exposure. Specified time point: patch test 3, about 24 weeks after DPC sensitization. Indicated treatment: therapeutic diphenylcyclopropenone sensitization with weekly scalp DPC. MiXCR, run by TCRdb on the RACE reads, gives a single entry per CDR3 protein. The data contain about 190,000 distinct CDR3 sequences, approximately 24% of them singletons. Germline V gene lookup returns CDR1 SEHNR and CDR2 FQNEAQ (reference sequence). V lost 5 bases and J lost 4, with 16 bases in between. The CDR3 covers 15 residues.

The V call is TRBV7-9, the J call TRBJ2-3, with D maybe TRBD2 (5 bases). Sequenced material: whole blood, taken in connection with sensitization to the hapten diphenylcyclopropenone (DPC). The receptor was isolated from a woman aged 40 to 55 with alopecia areata. Some clones in this sample may be carry-over from other donors' samples. The CDR3 loop reads CASSVRADAADTQYF. For the CDR3, the DNA is TGTGCCAGCAGCGTTAGAGCGGACGCGGCAGATACGCAGTATTTT. The variable domain in full, completed from reference TRBV7-9 and TRBJ2-3, reads DTGVSQNPRHKITKRGQNVTFRCDPISEHNRLYWYRQTLGQGPEFLTYFQNEAQLEKSRLLSDRFSAERPKGSFSTLEIQRTEQGDSAMYLCASSVRADAADTQYFGPGTRLTVL.